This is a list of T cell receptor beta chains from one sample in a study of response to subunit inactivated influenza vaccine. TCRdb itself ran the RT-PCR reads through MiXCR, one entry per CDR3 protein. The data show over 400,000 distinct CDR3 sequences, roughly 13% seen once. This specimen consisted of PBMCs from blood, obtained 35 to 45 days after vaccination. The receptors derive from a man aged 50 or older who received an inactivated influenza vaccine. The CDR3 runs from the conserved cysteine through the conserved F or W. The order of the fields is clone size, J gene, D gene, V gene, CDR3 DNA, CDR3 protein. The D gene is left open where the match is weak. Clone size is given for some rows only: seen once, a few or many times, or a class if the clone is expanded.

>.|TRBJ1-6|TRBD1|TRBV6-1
TGTGCCAGTTGGACAGGGGACTATAATTCACCCCTCCACTTT
CASWTGDYNSPLHF
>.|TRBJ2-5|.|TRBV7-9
TGTGCCAGCAGCTTAGTTTGGAGACCCGGCCAACTGGAGACCCAGTACTTC
CASSLVWRPGQLETQYF
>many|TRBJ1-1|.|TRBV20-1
TGCAGTGCACCATGGGGTGGCACTGAAGCTTTCTTT
CSAPWGGTEAFF
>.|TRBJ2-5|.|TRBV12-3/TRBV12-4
TGTGCCAGCAGTTCTAGAGGGGAGCGGGAGACCCAGTACTTC
CASSSRGERETQYF
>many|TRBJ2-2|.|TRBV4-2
TGTGCCAGCAGCCTGTATAACACCGGGGAGCTGTTTTTT
CASSLYNTGELFF
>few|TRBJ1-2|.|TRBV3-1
TGTGCCAGCAGTCCGGGGGCTGGAACGGACTATGGCTACACCTTC
CASSPGAGTDYGYTF
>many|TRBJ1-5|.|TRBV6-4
TGTGCCAGCAGTACGGGGGTCAATCAGCCCCAGCATTTT
CASSTGVNQPQHF
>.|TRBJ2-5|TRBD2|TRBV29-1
TGCAGCGGAATGGGACTAGCGGGGGAAGAGACCCAGTACTTC
CSGMGLAGEETQYF
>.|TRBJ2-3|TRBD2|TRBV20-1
TGCAGTGCTAGGACTAGCGGGGGGTGGACAGATACGCAGTATTTT
CSARTSGGWTDTQYF
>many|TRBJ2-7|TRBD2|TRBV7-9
TGTGCCAGCAGCTCGGGACTAAGCTACGAGCAGTACTTC
CASSSGLSYEQYF
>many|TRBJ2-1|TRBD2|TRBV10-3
TGTGCCATCAGTGACCCTTCTAGCGGGAGCAATGAGCAGTTCTTC
CAISDPSSGSNEQFF
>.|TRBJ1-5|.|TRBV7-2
TGTGCCAGCAGCTTAGCTGGTATAGAGGTGGAGCCCCAGCATTTT
CASSLAGIEVEPQHF
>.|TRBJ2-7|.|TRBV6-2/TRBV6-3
TGTGCCAGCAGTCCGGGACGGATACAGCCCTACGAGCAGTACTTC
CASSPGRIQPYEQYF
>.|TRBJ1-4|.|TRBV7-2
TGTGCCAGCAGCCCGGTGGGCAGGAATGAAAAACTGTTTTTT
CASSPVGRNEKLFF
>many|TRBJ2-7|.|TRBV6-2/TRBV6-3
TGTGCCAGCAGGCCCTCGGGACCCAACTACGAGCAGTACTTC
CASRPSGPNYEQYF
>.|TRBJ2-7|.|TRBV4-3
TGCGCCAGCAGCCCAGCCTTGGGGGTTAACGAGCAGTACTTC
CASSPALGVNEQYF
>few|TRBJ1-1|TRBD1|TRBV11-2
TGTGCCAGCAGCTCGACGCGAGGGCAGGGGGTATGGGAGAACACTGAAGCTTTCTTT
CASSSTRGQGVWENTEAFF
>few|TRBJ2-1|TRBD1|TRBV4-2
TGTGCCAGCAGCCAAGATCGACAGGGGGGGAACAATGAGCAGTTCTTC
CASSQDRQGGNNEQFF
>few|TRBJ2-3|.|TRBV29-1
TGCAGCGTTCACGGCAGGTACACAGATACGCAGTATTTT
CSVHGRYTDTQYF
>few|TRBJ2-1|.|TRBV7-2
TGTGCCAGCAAAGCCGGGACTCTTGACAATGAGCAGTTCTTC
CASKAGTLDNEQFF
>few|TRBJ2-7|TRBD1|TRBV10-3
TGTGCCATCAAAGCAACAGGGGAAGGGCCCTACGAGCAGTACTTC
CAIKATGEGPYEQYF
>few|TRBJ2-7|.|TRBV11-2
TGTGCCAGCAGTCAGGCGGCGTTTTACGAGCAGTACTTC
CASSQAAFYEQYF
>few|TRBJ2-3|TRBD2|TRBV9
TGTGCCAGCAGCGTGTCTAGCGGGAGGGCCGAAGATACGCAGTATTTT
CASSVSSGRAEDTQYF
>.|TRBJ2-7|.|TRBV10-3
TGTGCCATCAGTGAGTCGAAGTTTCAAGTCTCCTACGAGCAGTACTTC
CAISESKFQVSYEQYF
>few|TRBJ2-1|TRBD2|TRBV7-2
TGTGCCAGCAGCTCCCATGGGTGGCGGGGGGGCTTCAATGAGCAGTTCTTC
CASSSHGWRGGFNEQFF
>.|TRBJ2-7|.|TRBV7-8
TGTGCCAGCAGCTTGGTGGGGGCGATTCTGAGGTACGAGCAGTACTTC
CASSLVGAILRYEQYF
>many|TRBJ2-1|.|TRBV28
TGTGCCAGCAGCTCTACTAGCAGGGCAAACAATGAGCAGTTCTTC
CASSSTSRANNEQFF
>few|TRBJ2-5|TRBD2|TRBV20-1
TGCAGTGCTACAACGACTAGCGCCCAAGAGACCCAGTACTTC
CSATTTSAQETQYF
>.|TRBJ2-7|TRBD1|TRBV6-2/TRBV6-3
TGTGCCAGCAGTCACAACAAGGACAGGTCCTACGAGCAGTACTTC
CASSHNKDRSYEQYF
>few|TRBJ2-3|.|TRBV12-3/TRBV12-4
TGTGCCAGCAGTTTTGCCGGCGATACGCAGTATTTT
CASSFAGDTQYF